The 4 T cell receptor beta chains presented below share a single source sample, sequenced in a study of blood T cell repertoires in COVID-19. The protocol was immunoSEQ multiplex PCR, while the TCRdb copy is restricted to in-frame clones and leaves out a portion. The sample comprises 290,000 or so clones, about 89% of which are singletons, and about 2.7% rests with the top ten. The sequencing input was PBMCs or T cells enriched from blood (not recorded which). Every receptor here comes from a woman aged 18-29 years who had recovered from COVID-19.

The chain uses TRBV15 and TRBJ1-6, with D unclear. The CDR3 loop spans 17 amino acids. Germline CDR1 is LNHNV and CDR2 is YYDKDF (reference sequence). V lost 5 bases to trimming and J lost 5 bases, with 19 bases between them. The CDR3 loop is CATSRRSVFSNNSPLHF. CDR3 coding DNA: TGTGCCACCAGCCGACGAAGCGTATTCAGCAATAATTCACCCCTCCACTTT.

Written as DNA, the CDR3 is TGTGCCAGCAGCCACGTGTACAGGGCCAAAAACATTCAGTACTTC. Its translation: CASSHVYRAKNIQYF. The chain employs TRBV3-1 (or the pseudogene TRBV3-2) and TRBJ2-4, with a weak D call TRBD1 (5 bases). Trimming pared 3 bases from V and 1 base from J, leaving 10 bases between. The length of the CDR3 is 15 residues. The V gene's germline CDR1 is LGHDT and CDR2 YNNKEL (reference sequence).

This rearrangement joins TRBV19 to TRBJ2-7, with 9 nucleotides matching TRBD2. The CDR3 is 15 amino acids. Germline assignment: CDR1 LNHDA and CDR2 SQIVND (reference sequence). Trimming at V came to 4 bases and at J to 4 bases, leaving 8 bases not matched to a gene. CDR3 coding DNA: TGTGCCAGTAGTAGCGGGGGGGCCGTCCAATACGAGCAGTACTTC. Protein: CASSSGGAVQYEQYF.

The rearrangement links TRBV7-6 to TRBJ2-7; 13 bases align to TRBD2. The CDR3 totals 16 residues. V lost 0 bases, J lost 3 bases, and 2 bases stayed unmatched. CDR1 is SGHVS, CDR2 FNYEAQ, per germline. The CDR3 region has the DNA TGTGCCAGCAGCTTAGCACTAGCGGGAGGGCTCTACGAGCAGTACTTC. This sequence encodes CASSLALAGGLYEQYF.